The subject of this entry is one T cell receptor beta chain. This clonotype was observed a few times. The target of this receptor is not known. The record has no base qualities; no much larger clone is one base away. The reads were generated on an Illumina NovaSeq 6000. TCR cDNA was synthesized by 5'RACE template switching, which introduced a universal primer site and unique molecular identifiers. Priming of cDNA synthesis was performed from both the TCR alpha and TCR beta constant segments. Libraries were amplified in two PCR steps, with sample barcodes and sequencing adapters added in the second step. Sequencing of the libraries was done on either Illumina HiSeq 2500 (2x100 bp) or NovaSeq (2x150 bp). Per the authors' processing: Demultiplexing of reads and collapsing into UMI consensus sequences were performed with MIGEC, and V(D)J alignment was carried out with MiXCR. Using edgeR on replicate PBMC samples, clonotypes were called vaccine-responding if FDR was below 0.01 and the log2 fold change was above 5 up to day 15. Each bulk clonotype received a CD4 or CD8 identity based on whether the sequenced CD4 or CD8 repertoire contained that clonotype at higher abundance. The public sequencing data were trimmed at Q25 with fastp and processed into clonotypes with MiXCR by TCRdb, which kept only in-frame beta chains. Rows are combined by CDR3 protein, so each entry shows the most common genes and DNA. TCRdb's processing, not the authors' own work, is the source of the V and J calls. A total of some 300,000 distinct CDR3 sequences appear in this sample, 8.7% of them only once. The ten most abundant clones make up about 3.5% of the sample.

Read against the paper, the sample's treatment or condition label means: live attenuated yellow fever vaccine strain. PBMCs were isolated from peripheral blood using a standard Ficoll-Paque protocol. Dynabeads CD4 and CD8 positive selection kits were used to isolate the CD4 and CD8 T-cell fractions. TriZol was used to extract RNA from bulk PBMCs, CD4 and CD8 fractions, and dextramer-positive and dextramer-negative fractions. The CDR3 contains 13 residues, cysteine and valine counted. Only the CDR3 portion is preserved as DNA: 39 bases, with reading frame beginning at the first base. The germline V gene (reference sequence) sets CDR1 to SGHNT and CDR2 to YYREEE. V and J are truncated by 4 bases and 7 bases respectively, leaving an intervening sequence of 15 bases. These data belong to a study of T cells after yellow fever vaccination (dated by TCRdb to about 2019). Study-wide context: The SMART-Seq v4 Ultra Low Input RNA kit was used to prepare libraries from fractions with low cell numbers. Bulk TCR alpha and beta repertoires were sequenced longitudinally to track T-cell clones before and after primary and booster YFV17D yellow fever vaccination. Two healthy male donors made up the cohort, one aged 18 to 29 years and the other aged 30 to 40 years. Bulk PBMC replicates and cell subsets were isolated from blood drawn at multiple timepoints before and after both primary and secondary immunization.

Summary of the overall study and its limitations: Because the study included only a couple of donors, the extent to which the findings can be generalized is limited. Because abundant contaminating clonotypes from the bulk population could be contained in FACS-sorted repertoires, computational filtering was required. Compared with the primary T-cell response, the secondary T-cell response was faster but weaker, reaching its peak on day 5 rather than on day 15. A small fraction of clonotypes appeared in both the CD4 and CD8 compartments, likely as a result of convergent recombination. After the booster, most of the clones that had expanded following primary vaccination were detected again (roughly 96% of CD4 and 88% of CD8), which suggests that memory was broadly maintained.

The sequencing here drew on CD4+ T cells sorted from PBMCs, taken 5 days after the yellow fever booster vaccination. The rearrangement joined TRBV5-4 to TRBJ2-7; a tentative D call is TRBD1 (6 bases match). This receptor was obtained from a man aged 18 to 30 who received the YFV17D yellow fever vaccine. CDR3 reads: CASSQFSGTEQYV. The DNA is as follows: TGTGCCAGCAGCCAGTTCTCCGGGACAGAGCAGTACGTC.